Listed below are T cell receptor beta chains from one sample, sequenced in a study of blood T cells in healthy people across ages. Each CDR3 protein is one row after TCRdb ran MiXCR on the 5' RACE reads. Here the sample spans about 1.5 million distinct CDR3 sequences, roughly 43% being singletons. Source material: blood. These receptors originate from a woman aged 18-29 years in good health. CDR3s include the opening cysteine and the closing phenylalanine or tryptophan. Each record gives: J gene, clone size, V gene, CDR3 protein. Only some rows state a clone size, as once, few, many or a class for expanded clones.

J gene: TRBJ2-5; clone size: -; V gene: TRBV20-1; CDR3 protein: CSATGTGEETQYF
J gene: TRBJ2-3; clone size: -; V gene: TRBV12-3/TRBV12-4; CDR3 protein: CASSFGVRGDTQYF
J gene: TRBJ2-1; clone size: -; V gene: TRBV4-3; CDR3 protein: CASSQDYSGSYEQFF
J gene: TRBJ2-5; clone size: few; V gene: TRBV4-1; CDR3 protein: CASSQGSGLAVGETQYF
J gene: TRBJ1-1; clone size: -; V gene: TRBV29-1; CDR3 protein: CSVGHRGEAFF
J gene: TRBJ2-3; clone size: -; V gene: TRBV4-2; CDR3 protein: CASSHPIAGEVADTQYF
J gene: TRBJ2-1; clone size: -; V gene: TRBV6-2/TRBV6-3; CDR3 protein: CASSPGQGWGNEQFF
J gene: TRBJ1-2; clone size: -; V gene: TRBV9; CDR3 protein: CASSARQLIDYGNTF
J gene: TRBJ2-2; clone size: -; V gene: TRBV20-1; CDR3 protein: CSASDPRQNTGELFF
J gene: TRBJ1-2; clone size: -; V gene: TRBV18; CDR3 protein: CASSPRRDEAVYTF
J gene: TRBJ2-1; clone size: few; V gene: TRBV6-6; CDR3 protein: CASSYGTSVYNEQFF
J gene: TRBJ2-2; clone size: -; V gene: TRBV20-1; CDR3 protein: CSARPQVNTGELFF
J gene: TRBJ2-3; clone size: few; V gene: TRBV2; CDR3 protein: CASMDLTDTQYF
J gene: TRBJ2-3; clone size: -; V gene: TRBV21-1; CDR3 protein: CASSKPSLAGAADTQYF
J gene: TRBJ2-3; clone size: few; V gene: TRBV10-3; CDR3 protein: CAISELRGDTQYF
J gene: TRBJ2-7; clone size: few; V gene: TRBV20-1; CDR3 protein: CSARDRAGLGPSYEQYF
J gene: TRBJ2-3; clone size: few; V gene: TRBV7-9; CDR3 protein: CASSLGSTGGTDTQYF
J gene: -; clone size: few; V gene: TRBV28; CDR3 protein: CASSLVGLAQQETQYF
J gene: TRBJ2-1; clone size: -; V gene: TRBV6-6; CDR3 protein: CASSSGGSINEQFF
J gene: TRBJ2-5; clone size: few; V gene: TRBV12-3/TRBV12-4; CDR3 protein: CASSSLTGGNEQYF
J gene: TRBJ2-7; clone size: -; V gene: TRBV2; CDR3 protein: CASSEADWSYEQYF
J gene: TRBJ2-7; clone size: -; V gene: TRBV27; CDR3 protein: CASSLNPGQGYEQYF
J gene: TRBJ1-1; clone size: -; V gene: TRBV6-2/TRBV6-3; CDR3 protein: CASSYWDTDTEAFF
J gene: TRBJ2-4; clone size: -; V gene: TRBV20-1; CDR3 protein: CSVRTSGDIQYF
J gene: TRBJ2-6; clone size: -; V gene: TRBV30; CDR3 protein: CAWSLDRAGANVLTF
J gene: TRBJ2-2; clone size: -; V gene: TRBV12-3/TRBV12-4; CDR3 protein: CASSTDRVTTGELFF
J gene: TRBJ2-1; clone size: -; V gene: TRBV10-3; CDR3 protein: CATEDRGVYDEQFF
J gene: TRBJ2-1; clone size: -; V gene: TRBV6-1; CDR3 protein: CASTIRRKDWNYNEQFF
J gene: TRBJ1-1; clone size: -; V gene: TRBV15; CDR3 protein: CATSRDLGGPEAFF
J gene: TRBJ1-1; clone size: few; V gene: TRBV7-9; CDR3 protein: CASSLTHLEAFF
J gene: TRBJ1-1; clone size: -; V gene: TRBV7-9; CDR3 protein: CASSLDPVNTEAFF
J gene: TRBJ1-2; clone size: few; V gene: TRBV7-9; CDR3 protein: CASSNLGYRNYGYTF
J gene: TRBJ2-1; clone size: many; V gene: TRBV12-3/TRBV12-4; CDR3 protein: CASSLAGGGEQFF
J gene: TRBJ1-1; clone size: few; V gene: TRBV6-1; CDR3 protein: CASSAGVKGEAFF
J gene: TRBJ2-1; clone size: -; V gene: TRBV5-6; CDR3 protein: CASSWLGAASLFSYNEQFF
J gene: TRBJ2-1; clone size: -; V gene: TRBV14; CDR3 protein: CASSQQALGSEQFF
J gene: TRBJ2-5; clone size: few; V gene: TRBV20-1; CDR3 protein: CSARGGTGVETQYF
J gene: TRBJ1-6; clone size: -; V gene: TRBV20-1; CDR3 protein: CSARGVDSNSPLHF
J gene: TRBJ2-3; clone size: -; V gene: TRBV2; CDR3 protein: CASQRDSTDTQYF
J gene: TRBJ1-2; clone size: few; V gene: TRBV7-9; CDR3 protein: CASSLHEDPYGYTF
J gene: TRBJ2-6; clone size: few; V gene: TRBV5-1; CDR3 protein: CASSLSPNSGANVLTF
J gene: TRBJ2-1; clone size: few; V gene: TRBV20-1; CDR3 protein: CSARAGGSNEQFF
J gene: TRBJ1-2; clone size: -; V gene: TRBV20-1; CDR3 protein: CSASLRQGYGYTF
J gene: TRBJ1-2; clone size: -; V gene: TRBV9; CDR3 protein: CASSVGNRGSNYGYTF
J gene: -; clone size: few; V gene: TRBV12-3/TRBV12-4; CDR3 protein: CASSLGPRGETQYF
J gene: TRBJ2-1; clone size: few; V gene: TRBV10-3; CDR3 protein: CAISESTSGRDNEQFF
J gene: TRBJ2-3; clone size: -; V gene: TRBV20-1; CDR3 protein: CSATPVVGGRSDTQYF
J gene: TRBJ2-3; clone size: few; V gene: TRBV9; CDR3 protein: CASSALAGVLTDTQYF
J gene: TRBJ2-3; clone size: few; V gene: TRBV29-1; CDR3 protein: CSVEPPGRSTDTQYF
J gene: TRBJ1-1; clone size: -; V gene: TRBV5-5; CDR3 protein: CASSAGTGTNTEAFF
J gene: TRBJ2-2; clone size: -; V gene: TRBV5-1; CDR3 protein: CASRLEGRGAGELFF
J gene: TRBJ1-2; clone size: few; V gene: TRBV20-1; CDR3 protein: CSARRSADNYGYTF
J gene: TRBJ1-1; clone size: few; V gene: TRBV10-3; CDR3 protein: CAIKLEPMNTEAFF
J gene: TRBJ2-7; clone size: many; V gene: TRBV6-6; CDR3 protein: CASEPGTGSREQYF
J gene: TRBJ1-2; clone size: -; V gene: TRBV20-1; CDR3 protein: CSASASDPNYGYTF
J gene: TRBJ2-1; clone size: -; V gene: TRBV6-2/TRBV6-3; CDR3 protein: CASSYPLRLVARPYNEQFF
J gene: TRBJ2-3; clone size: -; V gene: TRBV6-5; CDR3 protein: CASSPPRAGATDTQYF